This TCR beta chain came from a study of shared T cell receptors in the human thymus. Repertoires were generated with immunoSEQ multiplex PCR, while TCRdb's copy carries only in-frame clones and drops some. The sample consists of a few hundred thousand clones, about 95% of them appearing once. V lost 3 bases to trimming and J lost 0 bases, with 10 bases between them. Germline loops: CDR1 MGHDK, CDR2 SYGVNS. The CDR3 length is 15 residues. Material for sequencing was thymocytes. This clonotype was obtained from a human donor. The J gene is TRBJ2-3, the V gene TRBV25-1; no clear D. CDR3 sequence (DNA): TGTGCCAGCAGTGAGTCCGAGGTTAGCACAGATACGCAGTATTTT. Translating gives CASSESEVSTDTQYF.